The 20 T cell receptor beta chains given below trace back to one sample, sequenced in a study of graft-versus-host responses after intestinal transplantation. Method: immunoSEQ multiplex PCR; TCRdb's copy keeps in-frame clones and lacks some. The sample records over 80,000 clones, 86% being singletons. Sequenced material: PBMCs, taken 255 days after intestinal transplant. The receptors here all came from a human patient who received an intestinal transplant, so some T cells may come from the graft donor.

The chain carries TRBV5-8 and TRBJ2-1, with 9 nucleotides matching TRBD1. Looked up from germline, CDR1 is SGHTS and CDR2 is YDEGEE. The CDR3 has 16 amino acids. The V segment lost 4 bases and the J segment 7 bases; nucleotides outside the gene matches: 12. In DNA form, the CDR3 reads TGTGCCAGCAGCCATCAGGGGAACAGGGGGCGGAATGAGCAGTTCTTC. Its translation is CASSHQGNRGRNEQFF.

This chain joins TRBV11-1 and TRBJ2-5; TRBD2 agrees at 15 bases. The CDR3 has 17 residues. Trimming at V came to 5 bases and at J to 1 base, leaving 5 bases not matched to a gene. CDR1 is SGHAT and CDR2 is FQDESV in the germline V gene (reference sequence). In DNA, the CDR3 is TGTGCCAGCAGCCCCGGGACTAGCGGGGGGTTCCAAGAGACCCAGTACTTC. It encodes CASSPGTSGGFQETQYF.

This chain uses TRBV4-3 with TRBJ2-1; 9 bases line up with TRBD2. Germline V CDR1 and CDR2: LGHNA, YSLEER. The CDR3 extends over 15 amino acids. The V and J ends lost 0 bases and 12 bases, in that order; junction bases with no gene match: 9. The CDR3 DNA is TGCGCCAGCAGCCAAGAGTCTAGCGGGGTCGTGGGGCAGTTCTTC. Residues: CASSQESSGVVGQFF.

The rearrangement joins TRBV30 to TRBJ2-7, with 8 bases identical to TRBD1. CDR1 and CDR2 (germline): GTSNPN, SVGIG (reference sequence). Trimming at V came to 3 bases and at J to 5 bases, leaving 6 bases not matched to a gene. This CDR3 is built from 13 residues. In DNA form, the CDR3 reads TGTGCCTGGAGCAGGGGGCTCTACGACGAGCAGTACGTC. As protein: CAWSRGLYDEQYV.

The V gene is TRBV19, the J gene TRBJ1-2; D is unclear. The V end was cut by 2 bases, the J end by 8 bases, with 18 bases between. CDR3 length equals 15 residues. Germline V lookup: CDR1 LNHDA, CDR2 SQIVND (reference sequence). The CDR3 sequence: CASSIRRPGPSGYTF. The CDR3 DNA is TGTGCCAGTAGTATAAGGAGGCCGGGTCCCTCAGGCTACACCTTC. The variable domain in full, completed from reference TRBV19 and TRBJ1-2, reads DGGITQSPKYLFRKEGQNVTLSCEQNLNHDAMYWYRQDPGQGLRLIYYSQIVNDFQKGDIAEGYSVSREKKESFPLTVTSAQKNPTAFYLCASSIRRPGPSGYTFGSGTRLTVV.

CDR3 sequence (DNA): TGTGCCTCGAAAAGCTCGGGGGGATTCGGCGGGGAGCTGTTTTTT. Its protein is CASKSSGGFGGELFF. The V and J genes are TRBV19 and TRBJ2-2; TRBD2 matches at 7 bases. With 11 bases clipped from V and 7 bases from J, the junction kept 16 bases outside the gene matches. The CDR3 sequence is 15 residues long. Germline CDR1 is LNHDA and CDR2 is SQIVND (reference sequence). Full variable domain (remainder filled in from reference TRBV19 and TRBJ2-2): DGGITQSPKYLFRKEGQNVTLSCEQNLNHDAMYWYRQDPGQGLRLIYYSQIVNDFQKGDIAEGYSVSREKKESFPLTVTSAQKNPTAFYLCASKSSGGFGGELFFGEGSRLTVL.

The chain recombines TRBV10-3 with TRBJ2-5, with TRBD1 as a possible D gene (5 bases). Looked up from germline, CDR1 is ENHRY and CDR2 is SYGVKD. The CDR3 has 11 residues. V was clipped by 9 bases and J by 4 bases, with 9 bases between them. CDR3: CAISQGETQYF. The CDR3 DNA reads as TGTGCCATTTCCCAGGGAGAGACCCAGTACTTC.

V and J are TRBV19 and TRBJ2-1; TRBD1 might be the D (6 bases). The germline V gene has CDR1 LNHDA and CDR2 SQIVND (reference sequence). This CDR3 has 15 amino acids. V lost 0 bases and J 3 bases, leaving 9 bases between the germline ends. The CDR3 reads CASSIDGDNYNEQFF. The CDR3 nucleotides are TGTGCCAGTAGTATAGACGGGGACAACTACAATGAGCAGTTCTTC.

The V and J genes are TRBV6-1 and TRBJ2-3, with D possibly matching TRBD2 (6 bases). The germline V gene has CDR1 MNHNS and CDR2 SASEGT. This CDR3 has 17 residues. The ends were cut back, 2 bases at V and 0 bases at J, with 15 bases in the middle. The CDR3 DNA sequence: TGTGCCAGCAGTGAATATGTTAGCGGATTTAGCACAGATACGCAGTATTTT. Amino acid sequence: CASSEYVSGFSTDTQYF.

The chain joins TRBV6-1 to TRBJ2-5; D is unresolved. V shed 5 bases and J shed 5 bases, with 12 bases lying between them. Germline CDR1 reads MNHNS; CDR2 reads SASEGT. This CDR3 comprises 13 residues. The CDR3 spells CASSNDVRETQYF. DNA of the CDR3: TGTGCCAGCAGTAATGATGTAAGGGAGACCCAGTACTTC.

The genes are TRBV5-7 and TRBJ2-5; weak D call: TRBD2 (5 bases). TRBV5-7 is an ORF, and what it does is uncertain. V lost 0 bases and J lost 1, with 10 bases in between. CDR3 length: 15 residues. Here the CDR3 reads CASSLVPSRQETQYF. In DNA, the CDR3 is TGTGCCAGCAGCTTGGTTCCTAGCCGCCAAGAGACCCAGTACTTC.

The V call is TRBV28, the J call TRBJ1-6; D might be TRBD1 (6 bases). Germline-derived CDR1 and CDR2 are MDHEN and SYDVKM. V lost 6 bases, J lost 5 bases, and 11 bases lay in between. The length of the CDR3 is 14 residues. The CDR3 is CASRPGTNNSPLHF. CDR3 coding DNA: TGTGCCAGCAGACCCGGGACAAATAATTCACCCCTCCACTTT.

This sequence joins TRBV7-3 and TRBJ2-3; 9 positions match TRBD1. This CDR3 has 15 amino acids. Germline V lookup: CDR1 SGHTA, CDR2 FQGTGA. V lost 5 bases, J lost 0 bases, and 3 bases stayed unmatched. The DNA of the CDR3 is TGTGCCAGCAGCCTGACAGGGGGAAGCACAGATACGCAGTATTTT. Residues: CASSLTGGSTDTQYF.

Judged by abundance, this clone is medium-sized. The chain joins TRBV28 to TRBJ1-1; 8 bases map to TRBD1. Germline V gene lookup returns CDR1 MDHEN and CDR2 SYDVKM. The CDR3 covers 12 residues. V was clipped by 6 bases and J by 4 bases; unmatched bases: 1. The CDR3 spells CASSTGGTEAFF. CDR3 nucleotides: TGTGCCAGCAGCACAGGGGGCACTGAAGCTTTCTTT.

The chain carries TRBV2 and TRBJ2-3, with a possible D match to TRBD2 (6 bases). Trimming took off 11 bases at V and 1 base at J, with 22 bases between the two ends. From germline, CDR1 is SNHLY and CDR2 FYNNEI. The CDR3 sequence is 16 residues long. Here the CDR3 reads CAARGDWTVGTDTQYF. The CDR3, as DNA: TGTGCCGCGAGAGGGGACTGGACGGTCGGCACAGATACGCAGTATTTT.

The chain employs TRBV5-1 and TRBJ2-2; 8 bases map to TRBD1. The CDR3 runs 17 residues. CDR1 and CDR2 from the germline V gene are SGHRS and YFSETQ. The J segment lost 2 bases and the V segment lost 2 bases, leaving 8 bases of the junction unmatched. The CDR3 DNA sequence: TGCGCCAGCAGCTTATTATCAGGGGGCCCTAACACCGGGGAGCTGTTTTTT. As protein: CASSLLSGGPNTGELFF.

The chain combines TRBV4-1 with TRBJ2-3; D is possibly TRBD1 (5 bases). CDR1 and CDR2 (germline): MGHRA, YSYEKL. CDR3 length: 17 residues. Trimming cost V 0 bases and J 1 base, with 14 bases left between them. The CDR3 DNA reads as TGCGCCAGCAGCCAAGAAGCTATGCAGGGCGGCACAGATACGCAGTATTTT. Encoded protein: CASSQEAMQGGTDTQYF.

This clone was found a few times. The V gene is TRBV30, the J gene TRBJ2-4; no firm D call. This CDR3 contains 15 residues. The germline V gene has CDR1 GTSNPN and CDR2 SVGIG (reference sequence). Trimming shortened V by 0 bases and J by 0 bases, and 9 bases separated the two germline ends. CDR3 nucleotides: TGTGCCTGGAGTGTACAAGGTTTAGCCAAAAACATTCAGTACTTC. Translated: CAWSVQGLAKNIQYF.

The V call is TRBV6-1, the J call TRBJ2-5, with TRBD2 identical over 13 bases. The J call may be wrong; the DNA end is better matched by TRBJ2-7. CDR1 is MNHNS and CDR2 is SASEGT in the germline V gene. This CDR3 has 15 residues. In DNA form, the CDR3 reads TGTGCCAGCAGTGAACAGACTAGCGGGGGGTACGAGCAGTACTTC. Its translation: CASSEQTSGGYEQYF.

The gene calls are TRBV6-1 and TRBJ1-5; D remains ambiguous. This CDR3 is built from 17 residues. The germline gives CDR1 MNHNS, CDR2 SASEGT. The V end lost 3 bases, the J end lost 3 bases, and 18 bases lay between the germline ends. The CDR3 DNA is TGTGCCAGCAGTGATCTTTGGACTCAAGAGCTCAATCAGCCCCAGCATTTT. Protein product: CASSDLWTQELNQPQHF.